The source of this T cell receptor beta chain is a study of shared T cell receptors in the human thymus. The CDR3 is made up of 15 amino acids. V shed 3 bases and J 4 bases; nucleotides not matched to a gene: 8. Per the germline V gene, CDR1 is SNHLY and CDR2 is FYNNEI. Clones were read by immunoSEQ multiplex PCR, and TCRdb kept only the in-frame ones, dropping some. The table lists 700,000 or so clones, 70% to 90% of them singletons. In addition, the sample was reused for a study of human thymus T cells. That paper adds: Repertoires sampled from thymus and blood appeared biased in V and J gene usage.

The chain couples TRBV2 to TRBJ2-5; 7 nucleotides line up with TRBD2. The receptor comes from a girl under three years old with a congenital heart defect. The sequencing input was thymocytes. CDR3 in amino acids: CASSDQRGRSETQYF. The CDR3 DNA reads as TGTGCCAGCAGTGATCAGCGGGGAAGGTCAGAGACCCAGTACTTC.